The rows below give T cell receptor beta chains drawn from one sample of a study of spatial heterogeneity in lung cancer. One entry per CDR3 protein results from TCRdb running MiXCR on the 5' RACE reads. Here the sample spans 45,000 to 65,000 distinct CDR3 sequences, roughly 7% being singletons. The material was PBMCs, obtained at surgery. These TCRs come from a female donor with early-stage non-small cell lung cancer. Both conserved end residues are part of each CDR3. D genes are given only for firm matches.

J gene: TRBJ1-3
V gene: TRBV5-1
D gene: .
CDR3 protein: CASSLEGTGNTIYF

J gene: TRBJ2-7
V gene: TRBV4-2
D gene: TRBD1
CDR3 protein: CASSQRPPPGTGLSYEQYF

J gene: TRBJ1-1
V gene: TRBV24-1
D gene: .
CDR3 protein: CATSSTLAFF

J gene: TRBJ2-1
V gene: TRBV9
D gene: TRBD2
CDR3 protein: CASSAGGTSPGEQFF

J gene: TRBJ2-2
V gene: TRBV12-3/TRBV12-4
D gene: TRBD1
CDR3 protein: CASSFGTGANTGELFF

J gene: TRBJ2-5
V gene: TRBV19
D gene: TRBD1
CDR3 protein: CASSSTGGVETQYF

J gene: TRBJ1-5
V gene: TRBV20-1
D gene: TRBD1
CDR3 protein: CSARDPGQGYNQPQHF

J gene: TRBJ2-3
V gene: TRBV7-9
D gene: TRBD1
CDR3 protein: CASSKTATGGLSDTQYF

J gene: TRBJ2-7
V gene: TRBV29-1
D gene: .
CDR3 protein: CSVEQGSYEQYF

J gene: TRBJ2-1
V gene: TRBV9
D gene: .
CDR3 protein: CASSQGRAAYNEQFF

J gene: TRBJ2-3
V gene: TRBV7-2
D gene: TRBD2
CDR3 protein: CASSLVARGGRDTQYF

J gene: TRBJ2-2
V gene: TRBV21-1
D gene: .
CDR3 protein: CATLRTGELFF

J gene: TRBJ1-5
V gene: TRBV4-3
D gene: TRBD1
CDR3 protein: CASSQDRTGVHQPQHF

J gene: TRBJ2-3
V gene: TRBV4-3
D gene: .
CDR3 protein: CASSQAADFLDTQYF

J gene: TRBJ2-5
V gene: TRBV20-1
D gene: TRBD1
CDR3 protein: CSAREGRGPVETQYF

J gene: TRBJ2-1
V gene: TRBV10-2
D gene: .
CDR3 protein: CASNLGGAYNEQFF

J gene: TRBJ2-3
V gene: TRBV14
D gene: .
CDR3 protein: CASSQVYADTQYF

J gene: TRBJ2-7
V gene: TRBV7-9
D gene: .
CDR3 protein: CASSPLTSNTYEQYF

J gene: TRBJ2-7
V gene: TRBV7-9
D gene: TRBD1
CDR3 protein: CASSLGTGGRDEQYF

J gene: TRBJ2-6
V gene: TRBV28
D gene: .
CDR3 protein: CASSPELTGRGPGANVLTF

J gene: TRBJ2-1
V gene: TRBV7-9
D gene: TRBD2
CDR3 protein: CASSGGTSGYNEQFF

J gene: TRBJ2-3
V gene: TRBV28
D gene: .
CDR3 protein: CATRVSTDTQYF

J gene: TRBJ2-5
V gene: TRBV20-1
D gene: TRBD1
CDR3 protein: CSARGGQGRSSQETQYF

J gene: TRBJ1-1
V gene: TRBV20-1
D gene: .
CDR3 protein: CSASHPRDANTEAFF

J gene: TRBJ2-5
V gene: TRBV28
D gene: TRBD2
CDR3 protein: CASSTSGGQQETQYF

J gene: TRBJ2-3
V gene: TRBV5-1
D gene: .
CDR3 protein: CASSSGFSDTQYF

J gene: TRBJ2-1
V gene: TRBV7-2
D gene: .
CDR3 protein: CASSLARTDGSSQFF

J gene: TRBJ1-5
V gene: TRBV12-3/TRBV12-4
D gene: .
CDR3 protein: CASSLHSGTVNQPQHF

J gene: TRBJ2-1
V gene: TRBV7-6
D gene: TRBD2
CDR3 protein: CASSPGGSYNEQFF

J gene: TRBJ2-2
V gene: TRBV6-2/TRBV6-3
D gene: TRBD1
CDR3 protein: CASSYHTGGTGELFF

J gene: TRBJ2-3
V gene: TRBV6-2/TRBV6-3
D gene: .
CDR3 protein: CASSYSGGGWGDTQYF

J gene: TRBJ2-1
V gene: TRBV7-8
D gene: .
CDR3 protein: CASSLSWDYNEQFF

J gene: TRBJ2-5
V gene: TRBV11-2
D gene: .
CDR3 protein: CASSLRGGTERETQYF

J gene: TRBJ1-2
V gene: TRBV18
D gene: .
CDR3 protein: CASSPTGPQALGYTF

J gene: TRBJ2-7
V gene: TRBV29-1
D gene: TRBD2
CDR3 protein: CSVLGTLAGGLSYEQYF

J gene: TRBJ2-5
V gene: TRBV6-2/TRBV6-3
D gene: TRBD2
CDR3 protein: CASGLAGGETQYF

J gene: TRBJ1-1
V gene: TRBV7-9
D gene: .
CDR3 protein: CASSPQRAGTNTEAFF

J gene: TRBJ2-5
V gene: TRBV24-1
D gene: .
CDR3 protein: CATSAKDRRGTQYF

J gene: TRBJ2-1
V gene: TRBV5-1
D gene: TRBD2
CDR3 protein: CASSYRGLDNEQFF

J gene: TRBJ2-3
V gene: TRBV19
D gene: .
CDR3 protein: CASSYSDTQYF

J gene: TRBJ2-1
V gene: TRBV5-1
D gene: .
CDR3 protein: CASSLGEPPYEQFF

J gene: TRBJ2-5
V gene: TRBV6-5
D gene: TRBD2
CDR3 protein: CASSYHLSSGGPPFQETQYF

J gene: TRBJ1-5
V gene: TRBV28
D gene: .
CDR3 protein: CASSFSGAGIYQPQHF

J gene: TRBJ2-5
V gene: TRBV4-1
D gene: .
CDR3 protein: CASSLSYPGPPGRETQYF

J gene: TRBJ2-7
V gene: TRBV28
D gene: .
CDR3 protein: CASSLVYEQYF

J gene: TRBJ2-1
V gene: TRBV20-1
D gene: TRBD2
CDR3 protein: CSPSGASGGANEQFF

J gene: TRBJ2-2
V gene: TRBV12-3/TRBV12-4
D gene: .
CDR3 protein: CASRIFRELFF

J gene: TRBJ2-1
V gene: TRBV7-3
D gene: .
CDR3 protein: CASSLGINEQFF

J gene: TRBJ2-3
V gene: TRBV10-3
D gene: .
CDR3 protein: CAIKARFVTDTQYF

J gene: TRBJ2-1
V gene: TRBV20-1
D gene: TRBD1
CDR3 protein: CSASSGQGLGNEQFF

J gene: TRBJ2-1
V gene: TRBV5-1
D gene: .
CDR3 protein: CASSYTTNEQFF

J gene: TRBJ2-7
V gene: TRBV2
D gene: .
CDR3 protein: CASMVVRGSSHEQYF

J gene: TRBJ2-1
V gene: TRBV9
D gene: .
CDR3 protein: CASSVATSGLAGNEQFF

J gene: TRBJ2-3
V gene: TRBV25-1
D gene: .
CDR3 protein: CASSEVWDSTDTQYF

J gene: TRBJ2-3
V gene: TRBV12-3/TRBV12-4
D gene: .
CDR3 protein: CASSRNTDTQYF

J gene: TRBJ1-1
V gene: TRBV18
D gene: .
CDR3 protein: CASSPQQTNTEAFF

J gene: TRBJ1-1
V gene: TRBV28
D gene: .
CDR3 protein: CASSTVNLYTEAFF

J gene: TRBJ2-5
V gene: TRBV6-5
D gene: .
CDR3 protein: CASSYSATETQYF

J gene: TRBJ2-7
V gene: TRBV12-3/TRBV12-4
D gene: TRBD2
CDR3 protein: CASSLGAGQPYEQYF